This passage covers 31 T cell receptor beta chains from one sample sequenced in a study of blood T cells in healthy people across ages. Primed by a sample-barcoded 5' primer and a J-beta primer mix, a second PCR proceeded for 7 to 11 cycles. TCRdb re-called the 5' RACE reads with MiXCR, one entry per CDR3 protein. The sample holds approximately 800,000 distinct CDR3 sequences, 56% seen once. The sequenced sample was blood. The source of these receptors is a man aged 35 to 55 in good health.

This rearrangement joins TRBV5-1 to TRBJ2-1, with D unclear. The last part of the DNA fits TRBJ2-7 better; the J call may be wrong. This CDR3 is built from 16 residues. Germline-derived CDR1 and CDR2 are SGHRS and YFSETQ. In DNA, the CDR3 is TGCGCCAGCAGCGCGACTTCCCCCACGAGGCGCAATGAGCAGTACTTC. Its protein product is CASSATSPTRRNEQYF.

This chain connects TRBV20-1 to TRBJ2-7; possibly TRBD1 or TRBD2 for D (5 bases each). The DNA matches TRBJ2-5 better at its end, which makes the J call doubtful. Germline V CDR1 and CDR2: DFQATT, SNEGSKA (reference sequence). The length of the CDR3 is 14 residues. CDR3 bases: TGCAGTGCACAGATCCCCGGGACCCCAGAGACCCAGTACTTC. It is translated as CSAQIPGTPETQYF.

The J gene is TRBJ2-7, the V gene TRBV6-2 or TRBV6-3; 9 bases map to TRBD1. CDR1 MNHEY and CDR2 SVGEGT come from the germline V gene. V lost 6 bases and J lost 3; bases outside the gene matches: 9. The CDR3 spans 15 residues. Here the CDR3 reads CASRNTRTGDYEQYF. CDR3 DNA sequence: TGTGCCAGCAGAAATACTCGGACAGGGGACTACGAGCAGTACTTC.

DNA of the CDR3: TGTGCCAGCAGTTTATCCCCTAGCGGGATTTACAATGAGCAGTTCTTC. Its protein product is CASSLSPSGIYNEQFF. The chain has TRBV27 and TRBJ2-1; 9 bases align to TRBD2. This CDR3 is 16 amino acids long. Germline V gene sequence: CDR1 MNHEY, CDR2 SMNVEV (reference sequence). V lost 0 bases and J lost 4; bases outside the gene matches: 4.

This clonotype was observed a single time. Since a much larger clone is just one base distant, this may be a read error. The J gene is TRBJ2-3, the V gene TRBV10-3; a possible D gene is TRBD2 (7 bases). The V gene's germline CDR1 is ENHRY and CDR2 SYGVKD. The CDR3 loop spans 14 amino acids. This chain's CDR3 is CAISLGGDTDAQYF. The CDR3 DNA reads as TGTGCCATCTCCCTAGGGGGGGACACAGATGCGCAGTATTTT.

This clonotype has just a few counts. This rearrangement joins TRBV10-3 to TRBJ2-5; possibly TRBD1 for D (6 bases). V gave up 11 bases and J gave up 2 bases, with 15 bases separating them. The CDR3 has 13 residues. CDR1 is ENHRY, CDR2 SYGVKD, per germline. DNA of the CDR3: TGTGCCGTCAAAGGACAGTCACAAGAGACCCAGTACTTC. This gives the protein CAVKGQSQETQYF.

This clonotype appeared many times. The J gene is TRBJ2-7, the V gene TRBV12-3 or TRBV12-4; TRBD2 might be the D (6 bases). The V end lost 3 bases, the J end lost 6 bases, and 9 bases lay between the germline ends. This CDR3 region has 12 residues. This CDR3 reads CASSFGLLEQYF. CDR3 nucleotides: TGTGCCAGCAGTTTTGGACTACTCGAGCAGTACTTC.

This clonotype was seen only a few times. V is TRBV12-3 or TRBV12-4 and J is TRBJ2-3; D is possibly TRBD2 (5 bases). This CDR3 spans 16 amino acids. V was clipped by 1 base and J by 2 bases, with 13 bases between them. The CDR3 protein is CASSLGRYPVTDTQYF. Written as DNA, the CDR3 is TGTGCCAGCAGTTTAGGGAGGTACCCCGTCACAGATACGCAGTATTTT.

This chain connects TRBV12-3 or TRBV12-4 to TRBJ2-3, with D possibly called TRBD1 or TRBD2 (5 bases each). V was cut by 5 bases and J by 3 bases, with 18 bases left in between. This CDR3 has 16 residues. CDR3 region: CASSRSPGRGTDTQYF. The CDR3 coding sequence is TGTGCCAGCAGTCGCAGCCCGGGACGGGGAACAGATACGCAGTATTTT.

The chain combines TRBV7-9 with TRBJ1-4; 10 bases map to TRBD1. Germline CDR1 and CDR2: SEHNR and FQNEAQ (reference sequence). This CDR3 is 14 amino acids long. V shed 5 bases and J 6 bases; nucleotides not matched to a gene: 3. The CDR3 DNA sequence: TGTGCCAGCAGCCCGACAGGGGGCCATGAAAAACTGTTTTTT. Translation gives CASSPTGGHEKLFF.

This clonotype has just a few counts. The chain combines TRBV10-3 with TRBJ1-4; D is uncertain. Germline CDR1 ENHRY, CDR2 SYGVKD. The length of the CDR3 is 13 residues. The V gene lost 6 bases and the J gene lost 13 bases, with 18 bases spanning the gap. This chain's CDR3 is CAISQPSVPGLFF. CDR3 nucleotides: TGTGCCATCAGCCAACCCAGCGTACCGGGACTGTTTTTT.

The rearrangement uses TRBV29-1 and TRBJ2-1; 7 nucleotides align to TRBD1. The CDR3 has 14 amino acids. CDR1 and CDR2 from the germline V gene are SQVTM and ANQGSEA. J lost 7 bases, V lost 1 base, and 7 bases had no gene match. The CDR3 reads CSVEASQGRNEQFF. As DNA, the CDR3 is TGCAGCGTTGAAGCATCACAGGGGCGGAATGAGCAGTTCTTC.

This sequence joins TRBV13 and TRBJ2-5, with 7 bases matching TRBD2. V shed 4 bases, J shed 2 bases, and the junction held 7 bases outside the gene matches. The CDR3 is made up of 15 amino acids. In germline, CDR1 is PRHDT, CDR2 FYEKMQ (reference sequence). CDR3 residues: CASSSGTTRQETQYF. CDR3 coding DNA: TGTGCCAGCAGCTCAGGGACTACCAGACAAGAGACCCAGTACTTC.

The rearrangement links TRBV4-2 to TRBJ2-5; 11 bases are a match to TRBD2. CDR3 size: 19 residues. The V segment lost 1 base and the J segment 4 bases; nucleotides outside the gene matches: 14. Germline V gene lookup returns CDR1 LGHNA and CDR2 YNFKEQ. CDR3 in DNA: TGTGCCAGCAGCCAAGGATTAGGGCTAGCGGGGGGCCCCGGAGAGACCCAGTACTTC. Translation gives CASSQGLGLAGGPGETQYF.

This clonotype was detected a few times. This chain joins TRBV12-3 or TRBV12-4 and TRBJ1-1; 11 bases map to TRBD1. The CDR3 loop spans 17 amino acids. V trimming: 7 bases; J trimming: 3 bases; junction bases outside the gene matches: 13. CDR3 DNA sequence: TGTGCCAGCAATGGACTTGGGGACAGGGGGAGGCACACTGAAGCTTTCTTT. Translated: CASNGLGDRGRHTEAFF.

With regard to this clonotype: A much larger clonotype is one base distant, so this may be a read error. The chain recombines TRBV11-2 with TRBJ2-1; TRBD1 aligns across 7 bases. The germline V gene encodes CDR1 SGHAT and CDR2 FQNNGV. This CDR3 contains 14 residues. For the CDR3, the DNA is TGTGCCAGCAGCCTCGGGACAGATTACAATGGGCAGTTCTTC. Translated: CASSLGTDYNGQFF.

This chain links TRBV28 with TRBJ2-4; D call uncertain. There are 15 residues in the CDR3. V gave up 3 bases and J gave up 7 bases, with 16 bases separating them. Germline V lookup: CDR1 MDHEN, CDR2 SYDVKM. CDR3 coding DNA: TGTGCCAGCAGTTTTGCTAGGACCCCGGGTAACATTCAGTACTTC. Translation gives CASSFARTPGNIQYF.

This clonotype was picked up a small number of times. This rearrangement joins TRBV27 to TRBJ1-5; D perhaps matches TRBD1 (5 bases). The CDR3 extends over 16 amino acids. Trimming took off 3 bases at V and 1 base at J, with 13 bases between the two ends. CDR1 and CDR2 (germline): MNHEY, SMNVEV (reference sequence). CDR3 bases: TGTGCCAGCAGTTTTTCCCTCCGACAGAGCAATCAGCCCCAGCATTTT. Translating gives CASSFSLRQSNQPQHF.

The rearrangement joins TRBV4-1 to TRBJ1-1; D call uncertain. Germline V lookup: CDR1 MGHRA, CDR2 YSYEKL. V lost 4 bases and J lost 4, with 13 bases in between. CDR3 length: 14 amino acids. CDR3 in DNA: TGCGCCAGCAGCCGAGGCGGAGCCTTCACTGAAGCTTTCTTT. Protein sequence: CASSRGGAFTEAFF.

This chain connects TRBV28 to TRBJ1-2; 8 nucleotides match TRBD1. The CDR3 is 12 amino acids. Trimming at V came to 2 bases and at J to 7 bases, leaving 0 bases not matched to a gene. Per germline, CDR1 MDHEN and CDR2 SYDVKM. This CDR3 is CASSLGTGGYTF. CDR3 DNA: TGTGCCAGCAGTTTAGGGACAGGTGGCTACACCTTC.

In its sample, this clonotype was seen once. The DNA is left out, because the CDR3 cannot be placed on it with certainty; the CDR3 is given as TCRdb lists it. This chain uses TRBV20-1 with TRBJ2-1; TRBD1, as called in the table, went unchecked against the DNA. Termini included, the CDR3 measures 11 amino acids. Looked up from germline, CDR1 is DFQATT and CDR2 is SNEGSKA (reference sequence). CDR3 amino acids: CSARWAGGTVF.

The chain employs TRBV6-4 and TRBJ2-1; the D gene is possibly TRBD1 (5 bases). Trimming removed 4 bases at V and 1 base at J, with 17 bases between. Looked up from germline, CDR1 is MRHNA and CDR2 is SNTAGT. The CDR3 consists of 17 residues. The CDR3 nucleotides are TGTGCCAGCAGTGCGCCCGACAGACCCAGTTCCTACAATGAGCAGTTCTTC. It yields the protein CASSAPDRPSSYNEQFF.

The sample holds a few counts of this clonotype. This CDR3 reads CASSLPGVIQPQHF. DNA for the CDR3: TGTGCCAGCAGCTTGCCGGGGGTAATCCAGCCCCAGCATTTT. The rearrangement links TRBV7-2 to TRBJ1-5; maybe TRBD1 (5 bases). Trimming cost V 3 bases and J 7 bases, with 13 bases left between them. The CDR3 is 14 amino acids. The germline gives CDR1 SGHTA, CDR2 FQGNSA.

The chain combines TRBV7-3 with TRBJ2-1; D is undetermined. In germline, CDR1 is SGHTA, CDR2 FQGTGA. V lost 5 bases and J lost 1, with 12 bases in between. This CDR3 is built from 15 residues. CDR3 coding DNA: TGTGCCAGCAGCACGCCTGGATTTTCCTACAATGAGCAGTTCTTC. Encoded protein: CASSTPGFSYNEQFF.

The chain is built from TRBV10-3 and TRBJ2-5, with a tentative D call TRBD2 (5 bases). Germline V gene lookup returns CDR1 ENHRY and CDR2 SYGVKD. The CDR3 consists of 14 residues. Trimming took 10 bases from V and 0 from J, leaving 15 bases between them. The CDR3 here is CASTDFMDQETQYF. CDR3 nucleotides: TGTGCCAGCACGGACTTCATGGACCAAGAGACCCAGTACTTC.

V and J are TRBV6-5 and TRBJ2-7; 7 nucleotides match TRBD1. The DNA end is a closer match to TRBJ2-4, so the J assignment may be wrong. The CDR3 length is 14 residues. Germline-derived CDR1 and CDR2 are MNHEY and SVGAGI. This CDR3 reads CASSGQEALNIQYF. The DNA for the CDR3 is TGTGCCAGCAGCGGACAGGAGGCCCTAAACATTCAGTACTTC.

The CDR3 bases are TGTGCCAGCAGCTGGCTGGCAGGGAGCTCCTACGAGCAGTACTTC. Translated, it gives CASSWLAGSSYEQYF. The chain uses TRBV28 and TRBJ2-7; the D gene could be TRBD1 or TRBD2 (5 bases each). This CDR3 has 15 amino acids. Germline-derived CDR1 and CDR2 are MDHEN and SYDVKM. V lost 6 bases, J lost 0 bases, and 15 bases lay in between.

This chain uses TRBV5-1 with TRBJ2-5; possible D gene TRBD1, 5 bases. Germline V lookup: CDR1 SGHRS, CDR2 YFSETQ. The V gene lost 4 bases and the J gene lost 2 bases, with 12 bases spanning the gap. The CDR3 length is 14 residues. CDR3 region: CASSGALGQETQYF. The CDR3 DNA reads as TGCGCCAGCAGCGGGGCCCTCGGACAAGAGACCCAGTACTTC.

This chain uses TRBV3-1 with TRBJ2-2, with D uncertain. Germline V gene data show CDR1 as LGHDT and CDR2 as YNNKEL (reference sequence). The CDR3 is made up of 14 amino acids. The ends were cut back, 2 bases at V and 2 bases at J, with 6 bases in the middle. This CDR3 is CASSQYSNTGELFF. The CDR3 nucleotides are TGTGCCAGCAGCCAATACTCTAACACCGGGGAGCTGTTTTTT.

DNA for the CDR3: TGTGCCAGCAGCTTGGTTCAGGCCCCCTGGCCCGCTGAAGCTTTCTTT. It codes for CASSLVQAPWPAEAFF. The chain links TRBV7-9 to TRBJ1-1; D gene uncertain. V lost 3 bases and J lost 6, with 20 bases in between. CDR1 and CDR2 (germline): SEHNR, FQNEAQ (reference sequence). This CDR3 region has 16 residues. The full variable domain, completed using reference TRBV7-9 and TRBJ1-1, is DTGVSQNPRHKITKRGQNVTFRCDPISEHNRLYWYRQTLGQGPEFLTYFQNEAQLEKSRLLSDRFSAERPKGSFSTLEIQRTEQGDSAMYLCASSLVQAPWPAEAFFGQGTRLTVV.

The J gene is TRBJ1-4, the V gene TRBV4-1; D might be TRBD1 (5 bases). The germline CDR1 and CDR2 sequences are MGHRA and YSYEKL. Between the trimmed V and J ends, which lost 7 bases and 8 bases, there was a span of 17 bases. The CDR3 is 14 amino acids. This CDR3 is CASTWVGEREKLFF. CDR3 bases: TGCGCCAGCACGTGGGTGGGGGAAAGGGAAAAACTGTTTTTT.